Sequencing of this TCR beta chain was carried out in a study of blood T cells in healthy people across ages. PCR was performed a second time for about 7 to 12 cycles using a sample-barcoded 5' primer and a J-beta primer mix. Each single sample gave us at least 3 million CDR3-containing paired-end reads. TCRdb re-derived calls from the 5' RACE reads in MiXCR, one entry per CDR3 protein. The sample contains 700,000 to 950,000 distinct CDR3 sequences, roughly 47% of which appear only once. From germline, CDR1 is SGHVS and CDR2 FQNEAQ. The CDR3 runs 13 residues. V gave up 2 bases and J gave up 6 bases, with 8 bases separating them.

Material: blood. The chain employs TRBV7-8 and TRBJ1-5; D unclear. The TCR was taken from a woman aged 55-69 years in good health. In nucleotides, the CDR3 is TGTGCCAGCAGCTTACCGGGGTTTCAGCCCCAGCATTTT. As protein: CASSLPGFQPQHF.